This entry concerns a single T cell receptor beta chain. Its antigen is still unknown. No base quality values were provided; no much bigger clone lies one nucleotide off. The CDR3 has 14 amino acids, counting the end cysteine and phenylalanine. The read is trimmed to its CDR3 DNA, 42 bases read in frame from base 1. The germline V gene (reference sequence) specifies SGHNT as CDR1 and YYREEE as CDR2. V ends up 2 bases short and J 5 bases short, with an unmatched junction base count of 6. This record comes from a study of T cells in tumors after PD-1 blockade (dated by TCRdb to the late 2010s). At the level of the whole study: Prior checkpoint blockade, systemic immunosuppressant use, and recent radiotherapy or other anti-cancer therapy within 4 weeks were grounds for patient exclusion. Treatment consisted of either cemiplimab 350 mg every 2 weeks or pembrolizumab 200 mg every 3 weeks. A subset of patients also received ongoing daily vismodegib 150 mg during anti-PD-1 treatment. On average, peripheral blood samples yielded some 37,000 unique clonotypes and 95,000 to 140,000 TCR templates (range roughly 21,000-270,000). Paired single-cell RNA and TCR sequencing was performed on site-matched tumors from BCC or SCC patients before and after anti-PD-1 therapy. To compare clonotypes in blood versus tumor, bulk TCR sequencing was run on approximately 11 peripheral blood samples drawn from four to six patients. RECIST version 1.1 was used to evaluate clinical response. Paper-wide results and their limitations: Where the novel T cell clones came from was not identified, and possible sources could include lymphoid organs or rare unexpanded clones inside the tumor or in the tumor periphery. Roughly 41% of tumor TCR clonotypes were detected in blood, and some novel exhausted tumor clones were observed in pre-treatment blood, which was taken as suggesting peripheral recruitment.

Explained via the paper, the time point label denotes: before anti-PD-1 therapy. Genomic DNA extracted from tumor biopsies or peripheral blood was used for bulk TCRbeta sequencing, with input ranging from about 616 ng to 6,500 ng. Every patient was a poor candidate for surgical resection and had histologically proven advanced or metastatic basal or squamous cell carcinoma. The basal cell carcinoma cohort comprised some ten patients, of whom 8 or 9 had bulk tumor TCR sequencing. The immunoSEQ platform was used to carry out deep TCRbeta sequencing. In the original analysis: Only productive rearrangements were exported from the immunoSEQ Analyzer for downstream analysis. Bulk TCRbeta clonotypes were assigned T cell phenotypes by matching to single-cell RNA+TCR-seq clones sharing the same TCRbeta sequence. Clone enrichment in tumor was computed as tumor frequency divided by PBMC frequency from bulk TCR sequencing. GLIPH was used to group TCRs into specificity groups, clusters of distinct TCRs likely recognizing common antigens via shared CDR3 motifs. TCRdb's version of the immuneACCESS table is confined to in-frame rearrangements and falls short of the full clone set. An unresolved V gene accounts for under half of the shortfall where checked; the remainder is of unknown origin. V, J and clone size were drawn from that table, and D and trimming were deduced from the DNA. This sample gives about 59,000 clones in total; around 77% of them show up just once. The biggest ten clones account for over 10% of the sample.

This chain joins TRBV5-4 to TRBJ1-2, with 7 bases matching TRBD1. This specimen consisted of PBMCs, obtained before anti-PD-1 treatment. The clonotype was recovered from a human donor with basal cell carcinoma. The CDR3 region has the sequence CASSFRGQEYGYTF. In nucleotides, the sequence is TGTGCCAGCAGCTTCCGAGGACAGGAGTATGGCTACACCTTC.